This T cell receptor beta chain was identified during a study of Ad26.COV2.S vaccination and SARS-CoV-2 variants. Background on the study: The donor participated in the COV1001 trial, in its Ad26.COV2.S arm. Each vaccinee took Ad26.COV2.S intramuscularly, once or twice 56 days apart.

CDR1 and CDR2 (germline): SGHTA, FQGTGA. The junction had 11 bases not matched to a gene; V was cut back by 7 bases and J by 1 base. CDR3 length equals 19 residues. Study-wide findings and caveats: In TCR breadth and depth analyses, total T cell responses may have been underestimated.

This table comes from immunoSEQ multiplex PCR, and its TCRdb copy is limited to in-frame clones, with some not included. Seen here are hundreds of thousands of clones, 89% observed once, and the top ten hold approximately 1.5%. For this clone: Its antigen is as yet unknown.

Treatment in this sample: around 19 received Ad26.COV2.S at low or high dose, single or two shots; about 5 received placebo; per-sample allocation not given. Sampling took place 63 days after the first vaccine or placebo injection. Vaccination used an Ad26 vector expressing Wuhan-strain SARS-CoV-2 spike. The TCR was taken from a person aged 18-60 years who received the Ad26.COV2.S COVID-19 vaccine or a placebo. Material: peripheral blood, obtained in a trial of Ad26.COV2.S vaccine versus placebo. The chain combines TRBV7-3 with TRBJ2-3; 16 nucleotides align to TRBD2. The CDR3 sequence: CASTPGGLAGGPGTDTQYF. The CDR3 DNA follows: TGTGCCAGCACCCCAGGGGGACTAGCGGGGGGGCCGGGCACAGATACGCAGTATTTT.